This TCR beta chain was recorded in a study of technical replicates of blood from a few donors. Germline CDR1 reads GTSNPN; CDR2 reads SVGIG (reference sequence). Trimming at V came to 8 bases and at J to 5 bases, leaving 11 bases not matched to a gene. CDR3 length: 15 residues. Assay: immunoSEQ multiplex PCR; the TCRdb copy retains only in-frame clones and omits some. The data contain 50,000 to 60,000 clones, about 95% of them seen just once; the ten biggest clones take up about 3%. This TCR was recovered from a human donor in good health. Some clones in this sample may be carry-over from other donors' samples. The chain is built from TRBV30 and TRBJ2-5; 13 positions match TRBD2. Sample: PBMCs. CDR3 in amino acids: CALWGTSGETETQYF. In nucleotides, the CDR3 is TGTGCCCTGTGGGGGACTAGCGGGGAGACGGAGACCCAGTACTTC.